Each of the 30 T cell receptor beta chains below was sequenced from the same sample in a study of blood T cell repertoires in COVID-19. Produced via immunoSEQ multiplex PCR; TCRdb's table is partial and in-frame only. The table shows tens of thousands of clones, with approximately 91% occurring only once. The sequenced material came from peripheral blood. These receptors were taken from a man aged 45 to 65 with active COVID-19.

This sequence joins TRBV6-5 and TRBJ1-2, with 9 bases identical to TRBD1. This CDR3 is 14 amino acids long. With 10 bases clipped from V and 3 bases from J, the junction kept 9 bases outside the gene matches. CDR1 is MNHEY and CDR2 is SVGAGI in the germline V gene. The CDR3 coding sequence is TGTGCCACTTCACAGGGGGCAAACGACTATGGCTACACCTTC. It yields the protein CATSQGANDYGYTF.

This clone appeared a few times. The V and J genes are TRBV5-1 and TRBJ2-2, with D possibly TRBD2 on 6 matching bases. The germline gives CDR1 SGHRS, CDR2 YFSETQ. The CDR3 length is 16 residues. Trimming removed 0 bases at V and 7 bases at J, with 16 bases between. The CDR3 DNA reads TGCGCCAGCAGCTTGGAATCAGGCCGGAGGGGCGGGGAGCTGTTTTTT. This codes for CASSLESGRRGGELFF.

The CDR3 here is CASSSMTGDKGYTF. CDR3 nucleotide sequence: TGTGCCAGCAGCTCTATGACAGGGGATAAGGGCTACACCTTC. This sequence joins TRBV21-1 and TRBJ1-2; TRBD1, the D gene given by the table, was not confirmed from the DNA. TRBV21-1 corresponds to a pseudogene. This CDR3 has 14 residues.

Here the CDR3 DNA reads TGTGCCAGCAGTTTCGGACAGGGCCGCTCCTACAATGAGCAGTTCTTC. This gives the protein CASSFGQGRSYNEQFF. This sequence joins TRBV28 and TRBJ2-1, with 8 bases identical to TRBD1. CDR3 length: 16 amino acids. The germline V gene has CDR1 MDHEN and CDR2 SYDVKM. The V segment lost 3 bases and the J segment 0 bases; nucleotides outside the gene matches: 4.

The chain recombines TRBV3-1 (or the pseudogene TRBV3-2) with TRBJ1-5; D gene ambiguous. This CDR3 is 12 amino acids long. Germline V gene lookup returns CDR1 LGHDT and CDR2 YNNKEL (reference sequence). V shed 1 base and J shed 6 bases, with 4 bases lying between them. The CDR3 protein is CASSQGLQPQHF. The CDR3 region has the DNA TGTGCCAGCAGCCAAGGGCTTCAGCCCCAGCATTTT.

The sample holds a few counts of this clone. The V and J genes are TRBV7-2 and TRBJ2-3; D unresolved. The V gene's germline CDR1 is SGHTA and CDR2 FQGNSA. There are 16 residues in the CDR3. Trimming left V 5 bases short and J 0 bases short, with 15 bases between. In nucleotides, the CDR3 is TGTGCCAGCAGCCGCCCCCCGACACCTAGCACAGATACGCAGTATTTT. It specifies CASSRPPTPSTDTQYF.

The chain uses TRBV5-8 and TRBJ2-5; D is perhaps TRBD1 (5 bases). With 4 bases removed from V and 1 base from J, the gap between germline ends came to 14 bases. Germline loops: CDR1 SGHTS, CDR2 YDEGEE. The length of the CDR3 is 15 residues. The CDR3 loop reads CASSRFSGIQETQYF. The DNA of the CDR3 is TGTGCCAGCAGCCGGTTCTCAGGGATCCAAGAGACCCAGTACTTC.

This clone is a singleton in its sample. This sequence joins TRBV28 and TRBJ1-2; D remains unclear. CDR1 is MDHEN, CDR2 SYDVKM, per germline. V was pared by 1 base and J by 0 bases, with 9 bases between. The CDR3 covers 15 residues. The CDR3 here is CASSLSLLANYGYTF. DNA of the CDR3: TGTGCCAGCAGTTTATCGCTACTAGCTAACTATGGCTACACCTTC.

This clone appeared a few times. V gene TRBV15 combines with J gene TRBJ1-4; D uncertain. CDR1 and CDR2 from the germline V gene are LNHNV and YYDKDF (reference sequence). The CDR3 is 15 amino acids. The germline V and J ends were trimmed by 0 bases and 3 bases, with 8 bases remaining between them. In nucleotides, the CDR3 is TGTGCCACCAGCAGAGATTTTGAGGCTAATGAAAAACTGTTTTTT. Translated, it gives CATSRDFEANEKLFF.

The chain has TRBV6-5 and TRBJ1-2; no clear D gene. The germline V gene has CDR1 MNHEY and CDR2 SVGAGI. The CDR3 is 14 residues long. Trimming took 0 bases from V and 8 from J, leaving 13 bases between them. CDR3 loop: CASSYSGGRKGYTF. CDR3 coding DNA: TGTGCCAGCAGTTACTCGGGAGGCAGGAAAGGCTACACCTTC.

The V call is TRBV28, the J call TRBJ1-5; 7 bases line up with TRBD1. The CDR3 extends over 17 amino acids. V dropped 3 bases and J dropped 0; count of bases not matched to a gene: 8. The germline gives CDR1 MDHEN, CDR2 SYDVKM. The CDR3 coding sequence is TGTGCCAGCAGTTTCGAGGGGGCGCGCTATAGCAATCAGCCCCAGCATTTT. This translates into CASSFEGARYSNQPQHF. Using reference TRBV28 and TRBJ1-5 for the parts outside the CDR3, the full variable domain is DVKVTQSSRYLVKRTGEKVFLECVQDMDHENMFWYRQDPGLGLRLIYFSYDVKMKEKGDIPEGYSVSREKKERFSLILESASTNQTSMYLCASSFEGARYSNQPQHFGDGTRLSIL.

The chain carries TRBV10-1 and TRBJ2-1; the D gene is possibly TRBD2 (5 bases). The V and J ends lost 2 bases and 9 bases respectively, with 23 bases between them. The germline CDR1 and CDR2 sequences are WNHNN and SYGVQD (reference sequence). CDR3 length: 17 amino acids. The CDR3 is CASSEGVSVVPNSEQFF. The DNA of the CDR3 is TGCGCCAGCAGTGAGGGAGTTAGCGTCGTCCCCAATAGTGAGCAGTTCTTC.

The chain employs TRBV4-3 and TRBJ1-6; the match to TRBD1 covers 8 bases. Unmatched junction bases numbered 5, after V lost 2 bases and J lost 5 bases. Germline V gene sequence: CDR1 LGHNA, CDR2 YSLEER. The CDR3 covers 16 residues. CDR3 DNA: TGCGCCAGCAGCCAAACTCGGACAGGGAATAATTCACCCCTCCACTTT. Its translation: CASSQTRTGNNSPLHF.

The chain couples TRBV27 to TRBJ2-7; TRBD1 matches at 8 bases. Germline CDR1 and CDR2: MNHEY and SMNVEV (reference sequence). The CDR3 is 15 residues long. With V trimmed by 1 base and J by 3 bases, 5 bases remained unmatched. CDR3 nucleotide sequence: TGTGCCAGCAGTTTATACCAGACAGGGGTCTACGAGCAGTACTTC. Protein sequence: CASSLYQTGVYEQYF.

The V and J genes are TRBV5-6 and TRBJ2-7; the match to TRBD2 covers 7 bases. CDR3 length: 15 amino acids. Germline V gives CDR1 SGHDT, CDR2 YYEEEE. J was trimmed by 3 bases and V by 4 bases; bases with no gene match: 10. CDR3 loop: CASSLAGEEGYEQYF. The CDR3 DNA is TGTGCCAGCAGCCTGGCGGGGGAGGAGGGCTACGAGCAGTACTTC.

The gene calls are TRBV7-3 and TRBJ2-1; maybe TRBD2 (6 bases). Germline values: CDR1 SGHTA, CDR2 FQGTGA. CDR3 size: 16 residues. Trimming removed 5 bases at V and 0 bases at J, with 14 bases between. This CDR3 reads CASSPRERLSYNEQFF. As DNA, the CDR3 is TGTGCCAGCAGCCCTCGGGAGCGGCTCTCCTACAATGAGCAGTTCTTC.

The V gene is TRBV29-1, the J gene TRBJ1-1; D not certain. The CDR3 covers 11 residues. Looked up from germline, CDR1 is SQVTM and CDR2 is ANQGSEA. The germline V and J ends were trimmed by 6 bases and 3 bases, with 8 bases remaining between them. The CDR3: CSVLRYTEAFF. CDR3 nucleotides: TGCAGCGTCTTGCGTTACACTGAAGCTTTCTTT.

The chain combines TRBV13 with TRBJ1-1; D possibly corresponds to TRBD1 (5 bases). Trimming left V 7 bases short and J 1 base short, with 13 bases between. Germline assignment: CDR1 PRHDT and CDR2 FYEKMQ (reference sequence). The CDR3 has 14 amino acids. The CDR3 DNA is TGTGCCAGCAACCTTGGTAGGGGGAACACTGAAGCTTTCTTT. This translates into CASNLGRGNTEAFF. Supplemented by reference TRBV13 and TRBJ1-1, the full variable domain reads AAGVIQSPRHLIKEKRETATLKCYPIPRHDTVYWYQQGPGQDPQFLISFYEKMQSDKGSIPDRFSAQQFSDYHSELNMSSLELGDSALYFCASNLGRGNTEAFFGQGTRLTVV.

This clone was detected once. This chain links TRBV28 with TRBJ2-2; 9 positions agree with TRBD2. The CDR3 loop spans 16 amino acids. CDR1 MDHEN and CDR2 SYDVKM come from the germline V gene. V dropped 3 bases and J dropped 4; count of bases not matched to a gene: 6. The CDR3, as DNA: TGTGCCAGCAGTTTTCTCAGCGGGAGGATCACCGGGGAGCTGTTTTTT. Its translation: CASSFLSGRITGELFF.

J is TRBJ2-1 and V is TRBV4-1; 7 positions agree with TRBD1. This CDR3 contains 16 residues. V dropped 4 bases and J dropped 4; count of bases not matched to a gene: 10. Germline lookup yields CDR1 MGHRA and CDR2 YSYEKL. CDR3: CASSPQDRDNYNEQFF. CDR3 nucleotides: TGCGCCAGCAGCCCGCAAGACAGGGACAATTACAATGAGCAGTTCTTC.

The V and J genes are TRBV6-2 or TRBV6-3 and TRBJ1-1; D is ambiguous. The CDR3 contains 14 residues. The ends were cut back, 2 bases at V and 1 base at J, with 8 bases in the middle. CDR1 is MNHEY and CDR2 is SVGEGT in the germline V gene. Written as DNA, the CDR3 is TGTGCCAGCAGTTACATATCGAGGAACACTGAAGCTTTCTTT. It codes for CASSYISRNTEAFF.

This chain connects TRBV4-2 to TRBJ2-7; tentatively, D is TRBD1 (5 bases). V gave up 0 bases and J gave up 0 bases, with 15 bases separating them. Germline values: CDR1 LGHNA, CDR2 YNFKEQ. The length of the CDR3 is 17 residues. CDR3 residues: CASSQDESRTSSYEQYF. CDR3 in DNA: TGTGCCAGCAGCCAAGACGAAAGCCGGACAAGCTCCTACGAGCAGTACTTC.

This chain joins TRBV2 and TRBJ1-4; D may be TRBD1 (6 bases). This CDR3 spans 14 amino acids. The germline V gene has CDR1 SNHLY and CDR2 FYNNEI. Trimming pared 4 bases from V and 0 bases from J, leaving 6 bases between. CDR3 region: CASSGQATNEKLFF. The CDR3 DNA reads TGTGCCAGCAGTGGACAGGCAACTAATGAAAAACTGTTTTTT.

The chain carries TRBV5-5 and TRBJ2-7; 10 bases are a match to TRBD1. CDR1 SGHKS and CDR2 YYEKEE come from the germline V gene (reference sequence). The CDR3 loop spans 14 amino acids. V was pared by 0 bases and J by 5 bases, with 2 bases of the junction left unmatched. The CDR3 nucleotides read TGTGCCAGCAGCTTGGGGACAGGGGGTAACGAGCAGTACTTC. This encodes CASSLGTGGNEQYF.

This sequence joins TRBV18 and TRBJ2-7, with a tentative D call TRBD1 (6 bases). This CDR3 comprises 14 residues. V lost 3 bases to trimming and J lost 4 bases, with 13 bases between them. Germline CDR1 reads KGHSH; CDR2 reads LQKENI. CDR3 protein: CASSPSRQEYEQYF. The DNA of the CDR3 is TGTGCCAGCTCACCGAGCCGACAGGAGTACGAGCAGTACTTC.

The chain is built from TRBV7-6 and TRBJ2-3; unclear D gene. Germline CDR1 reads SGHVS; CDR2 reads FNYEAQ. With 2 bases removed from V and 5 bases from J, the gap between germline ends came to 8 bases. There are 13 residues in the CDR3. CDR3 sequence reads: CASSLSVIDTQYF. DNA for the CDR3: TGTGCCAGCAGCTTAAGCGTTATAGATACGCAGTATTTT.

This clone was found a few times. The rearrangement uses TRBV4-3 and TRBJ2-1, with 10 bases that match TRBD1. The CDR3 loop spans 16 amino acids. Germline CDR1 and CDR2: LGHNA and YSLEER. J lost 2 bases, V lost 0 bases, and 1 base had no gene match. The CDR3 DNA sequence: TGCGCCAGCAGCCAAGACGGGACAGGGGCCTACAATGAGCAGTTCTTC. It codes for CASSQDGTGAYNEQFF.

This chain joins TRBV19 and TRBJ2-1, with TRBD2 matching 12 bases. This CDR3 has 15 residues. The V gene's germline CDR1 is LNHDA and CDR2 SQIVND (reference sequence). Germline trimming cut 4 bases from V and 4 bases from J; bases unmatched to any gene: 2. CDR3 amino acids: CASSRTSGAYNEQFF. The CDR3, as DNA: TGTGCCAGTAGTAGGACTAGCGGGGCTTACAATGAGCAGTTCTTC.

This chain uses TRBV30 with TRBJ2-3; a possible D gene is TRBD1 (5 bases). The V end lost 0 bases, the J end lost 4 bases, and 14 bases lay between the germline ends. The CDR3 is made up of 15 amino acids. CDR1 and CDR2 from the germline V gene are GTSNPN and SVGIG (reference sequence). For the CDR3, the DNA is TGTGCCTGGAGTGTACGCAAAGGGGCGGCAGATACGCAGTATTTT. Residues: CAWSVRKGAADTQYF.

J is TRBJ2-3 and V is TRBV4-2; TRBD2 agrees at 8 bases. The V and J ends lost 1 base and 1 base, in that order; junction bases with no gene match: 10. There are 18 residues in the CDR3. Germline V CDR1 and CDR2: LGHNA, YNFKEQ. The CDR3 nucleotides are TGTGCCAGCAGCCAAGTTTGGAGCGGGACTAGACGCACAGATACGCAGTATTTT. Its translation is CASSQVWSGTRRTDTQYF.